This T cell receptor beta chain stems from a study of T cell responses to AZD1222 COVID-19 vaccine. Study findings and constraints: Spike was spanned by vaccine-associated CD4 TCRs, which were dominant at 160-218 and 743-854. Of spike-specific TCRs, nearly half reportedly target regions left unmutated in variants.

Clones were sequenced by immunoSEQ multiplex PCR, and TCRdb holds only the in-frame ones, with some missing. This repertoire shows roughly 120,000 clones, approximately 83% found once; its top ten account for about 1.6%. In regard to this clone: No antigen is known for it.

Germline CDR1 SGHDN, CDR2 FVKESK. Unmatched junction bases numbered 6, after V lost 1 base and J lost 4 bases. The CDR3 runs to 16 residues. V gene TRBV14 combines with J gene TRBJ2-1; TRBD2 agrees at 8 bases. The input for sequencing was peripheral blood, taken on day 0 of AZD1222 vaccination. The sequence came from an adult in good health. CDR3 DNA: TGTGCCAGCAGCCAAGGTGACGCTAGCGGGTACAATGAGCAGTTCTTC. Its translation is CASSQGDASGYNEQFF.